This is a list of T cell receptor beta chains from one sample in a study of cytomegalovirus exposure and HLA in healthy donors. Data came from immunoSEQ multiplex PCR; TCRdb stores just in-frame clones and leaves some out. The sample includes about 99,000 clones. Sequencing input: PBMCs. Source of these receptors: a man aged 40-50 years in good health and CMV-seronegative. Each CDR3 is given with its conserved first and last residue. The D gene is left open where the match is weak.

>TRBJ1-4|TRBV2|.|12
TGTGCCAGCAGGCGAACAGGAGAAAAACTGTTTTTT
CASRRTGEKLFF
>TRBJ2-1|TRBV4-3|TRBD2|16
TGCGCCAGCAGCCAAGAGGTGGGAGGGACCTACAATGAGCAGTTCTTC
CASSQEVGGTYNEQFF
>TRBJ2-7|TRBV7-2|.|14
TGTGCCAGCACCGAAGGGGGTTTTACCGCCGAGCAGTACTTC
CASTEGGFTAEQYF
>TRBJ2-7|TRBV6-5|.|12
TGTGCCAGCAGTGGACAGTCCTACGAGCAGTACTTC
CASSGQSYEQYF
>TRBJ1-6|TRBV9|TRBD1|17
TGTGCCAGCAGCGGTGGGGGGCCCGGGACAGTTGCTTCACCCCTCCACTTT
CASSGGGPGTVASPLHF
>TRBJ2-1|TRBV10-1|TRBD2|14
TGCGCCAGCAGTGAGTCGACTAGCGGGGGGGCTCAGTTCTTC
CASSESTSGGAQFF
>TRBJ2-7|TRBV5-4|TRBD2|15
TGTGCCAGCAGCCCTAGGACTAGCGGGGCCTACGAGCAGTACTTC
CASSPRTSGAYEQYF
>TRBJ1-1|TRBV18|TRBD1|18
TGTGCCAGCTCTCGTTACGATAACAGGGGGCCGATGAACACTGAAGCTTTCTTT
CASSRYDNRGPMNTEAFF
>TRBJ2-3|TRBV7-2|.|15
TGTGCCAGCAGCCTCCGGGACTCTAGCACAGATACGCAGTATTTT
CASSLRDSSTDTQYF
>TRBJ1-2|TRBV4-3|.|18
TGCGCCAGCAGCCAAGACCTACCTCGGACCGGGGCTAACTATGGCTACACCTTC
CASSQDLPRTGANYGYTF
>TRBJ2-7|TRBV19|.|15
TGTGCCAGTAGTCCCAGGGGGGTAAGCTCCTACGAGCAGTACTTC
CASSPRGVSSYEQYF
>TRBJ2-5|TRBV2|TRBD2|16
TGTGCCAGCAGCGACGGGACTAGCGGGAGCGGGGAGACCCAGTACTTC
CASSDGTSGSGETQYF
>TRBJ2-5|TRBV6-4|.|12
TGTGCCAGCAGTGACTCCAGGGCGGCCCAGTACTTC
CASSDSRAAQYF
>TRBJ2-5|TRBV18|TRBD1|15
TGTGCCAGCTCGGCCGGGACAGGGGCCCAAGAGACCCAGTACTTC
CASSAGTGAQETQYF
>TRBJ2-3|TRBV5-1|TRBD2|17
TGCGCCAGCAGCTTGGACGGACTAGCGGGAGGGCAGATTACGCAGTATTTT
CASSLDGLAGGQITQYF
>TRBJ1-5|TRBV5-6|.|14
TGTGCCAGCAGCTTGGGTGGGTCGGGACAGCCCCAGCATTTT
CASSLGGSGQPQHF
>TRBJ2-7|TRBV5-4|TRBD2|17
TGTGCCAGCAGCCGGGACACTATAGCGGGAGGCGACTACGAGCAGTACTTC
CASSRDTIAGGDYEQYF